This TCR beta chain was captured in a study of T cells in narcolepsy. The overall study: Donors had narcolepsy type 1 or type 2, or were healthy controls. Findings and limits, study-wide: Reportedly, autoreactive clonotypes were serially detected in patients' blood but not controls'. No autoreactive T cell clone sequences appeared in some memory CD4+ repertoires. Comparing one patient's CSF and blood CD4+ clonotypes highlighted HCRT- and TRIB2-specific autoreactive clonotypes.

TCRdb's table, derived via immunoSEQ multiplex PCR, lists solely in-frame clones and lacks some. Among some 35,000 clones listed, 82% were seen once. Per germline, CDR1 MNHNY and CDR2 SVGAGI (reference sequence). V shed 4 bases and J 1 base; nucleotides not matched to a gene: 3. The CDR3 extends over 15 amino acids. In regard to this clone: Its antigen remains unidentified.

The receptor was isolated from a human donor with narcolepsy. What was sequenced was CD45RA- memory CD4+ T cells from PBMCs. This chain connects TRBV6-6 to TRBJ2-1; 8 bases line up with TRBD1. Written as DNA, the CDR3 is TGTGCCAGCAGTTTGGGACAGGTATCCTACAATGAGCAGTTCTTC. Residues: CASSLGQVSYNEQFF.